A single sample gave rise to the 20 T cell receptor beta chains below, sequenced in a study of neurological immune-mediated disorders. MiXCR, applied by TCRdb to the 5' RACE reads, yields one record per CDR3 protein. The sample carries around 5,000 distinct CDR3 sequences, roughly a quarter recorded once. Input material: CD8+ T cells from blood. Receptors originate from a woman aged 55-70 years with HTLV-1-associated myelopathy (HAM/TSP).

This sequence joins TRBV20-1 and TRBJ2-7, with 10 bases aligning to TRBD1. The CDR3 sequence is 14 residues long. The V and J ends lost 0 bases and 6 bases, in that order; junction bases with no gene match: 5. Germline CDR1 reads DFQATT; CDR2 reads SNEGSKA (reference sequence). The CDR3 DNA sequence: TGCAGTGCTAGAGATCCTGGACAGGGGGGCGAGCAGTACTTC. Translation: CSARDPGQGGEQYF.

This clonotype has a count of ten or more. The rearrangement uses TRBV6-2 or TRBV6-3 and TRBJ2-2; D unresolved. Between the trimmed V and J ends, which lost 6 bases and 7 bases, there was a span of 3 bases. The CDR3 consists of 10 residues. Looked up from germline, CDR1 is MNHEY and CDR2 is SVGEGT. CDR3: CASRDGELFF. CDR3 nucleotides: TGTGCCAGCAGAGACGGGGAGCTGTTTTTT.

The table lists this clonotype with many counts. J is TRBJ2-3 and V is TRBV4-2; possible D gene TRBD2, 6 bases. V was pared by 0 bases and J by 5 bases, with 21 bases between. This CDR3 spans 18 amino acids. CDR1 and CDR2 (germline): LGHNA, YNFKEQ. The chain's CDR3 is CASSQEPRIGGAGDTQYF. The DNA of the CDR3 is TGTGCCAGCAGCCAAGAACCCCGGATTGGCGGGGCTGGAGATACGCAGTATTTT.

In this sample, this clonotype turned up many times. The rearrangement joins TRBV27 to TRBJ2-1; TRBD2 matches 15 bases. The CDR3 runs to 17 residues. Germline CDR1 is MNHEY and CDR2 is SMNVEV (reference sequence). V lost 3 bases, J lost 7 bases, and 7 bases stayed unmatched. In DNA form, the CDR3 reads TGTGCCAGCAGTTTCGGACTAGCGGGAGGGCGTACGAATGAGCAGTTCTTC. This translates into CASSFGLAGGRTNEQFF.

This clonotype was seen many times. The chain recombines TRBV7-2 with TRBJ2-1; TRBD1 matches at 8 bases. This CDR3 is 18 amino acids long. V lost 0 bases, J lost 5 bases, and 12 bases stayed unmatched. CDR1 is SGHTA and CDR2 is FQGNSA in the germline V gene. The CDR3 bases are TGTGCCAGCAGCTTAGCTGGTCTGCTGGACAGGGCGAACAATGAGCAGTTCTTC. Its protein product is CASSLAGLLDRANNEQFF.

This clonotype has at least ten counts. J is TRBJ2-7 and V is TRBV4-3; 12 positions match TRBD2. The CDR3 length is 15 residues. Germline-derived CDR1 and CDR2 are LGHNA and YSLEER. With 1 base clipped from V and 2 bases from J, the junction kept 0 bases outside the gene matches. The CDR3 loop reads CASSQGTSGTYEQYF. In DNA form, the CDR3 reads TGCGCCAGCAGCCAAGGGACTAGCGGGACCTACGAGCAGTACTTC.

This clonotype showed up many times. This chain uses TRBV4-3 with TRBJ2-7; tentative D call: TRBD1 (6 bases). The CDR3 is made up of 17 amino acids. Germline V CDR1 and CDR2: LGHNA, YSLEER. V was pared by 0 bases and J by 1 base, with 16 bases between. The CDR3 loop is CASSQELQGPFSYEQYF. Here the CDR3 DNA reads TGCGCCAGCAGCCAAGAATTACAGGGTCCTTTTTCCTACGAGCAGTACTTC.

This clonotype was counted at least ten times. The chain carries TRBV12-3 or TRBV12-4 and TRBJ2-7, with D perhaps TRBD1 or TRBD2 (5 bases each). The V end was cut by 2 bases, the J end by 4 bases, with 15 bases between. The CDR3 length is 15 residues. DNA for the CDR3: TGTGCCAGCAGTTTAACCGGGACCTTGTCTTACGAGCAGTACTTC. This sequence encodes CASSLTGTLSYEQYF.

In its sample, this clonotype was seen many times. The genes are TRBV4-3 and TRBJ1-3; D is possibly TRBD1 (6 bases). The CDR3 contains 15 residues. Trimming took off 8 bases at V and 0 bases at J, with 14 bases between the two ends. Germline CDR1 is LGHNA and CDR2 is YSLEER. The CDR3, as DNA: TGCGCCAGCTCGGACAGCGCGTCCTCTGGAAACACCATATATTTT. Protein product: CASSDSASSGNTIYF.

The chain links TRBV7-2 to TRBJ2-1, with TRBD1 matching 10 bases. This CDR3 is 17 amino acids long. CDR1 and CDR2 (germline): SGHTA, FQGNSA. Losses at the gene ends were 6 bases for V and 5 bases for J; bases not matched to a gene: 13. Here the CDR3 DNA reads TGTGCCAGCAGTAGCGACAGGGGGCGGAGCGCAAACAATGAGCAGTTCTTC. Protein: CASSSDRGRSANNEQFF.

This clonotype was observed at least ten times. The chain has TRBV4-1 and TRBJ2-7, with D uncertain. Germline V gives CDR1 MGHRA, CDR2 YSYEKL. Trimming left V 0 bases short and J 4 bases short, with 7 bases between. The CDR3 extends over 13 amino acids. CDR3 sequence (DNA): TGCGCCAGCAGCCAAGATGAGGCTTACGAGCAGTACTTC. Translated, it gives CASSQDEAYEQYF.

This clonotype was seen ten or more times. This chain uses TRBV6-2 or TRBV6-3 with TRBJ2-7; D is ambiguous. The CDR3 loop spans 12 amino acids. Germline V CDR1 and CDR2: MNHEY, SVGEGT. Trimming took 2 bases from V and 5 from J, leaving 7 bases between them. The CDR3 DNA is TGTGCCAGCAGTTACGAGGTCAACGAGCAGTACTTC. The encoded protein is CASSYEVNEQYF.

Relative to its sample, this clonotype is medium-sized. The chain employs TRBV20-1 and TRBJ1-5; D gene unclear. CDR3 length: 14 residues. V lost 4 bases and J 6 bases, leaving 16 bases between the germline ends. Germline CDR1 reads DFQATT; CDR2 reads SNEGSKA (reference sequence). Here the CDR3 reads CSATKGGELQPQHF. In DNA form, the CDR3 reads TGCAGTGCTACCAAAGGCGGTGAGCTTCAGCCCCAGCATTTT.

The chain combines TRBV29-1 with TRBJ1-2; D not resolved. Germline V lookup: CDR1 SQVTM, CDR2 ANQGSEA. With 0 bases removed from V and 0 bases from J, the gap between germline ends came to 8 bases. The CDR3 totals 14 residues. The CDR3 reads CSVEDPGSNYGYTF. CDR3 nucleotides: TGCAGCGTTGAAGATCCAGGTTCTAACTATGGCTACACCTTC.

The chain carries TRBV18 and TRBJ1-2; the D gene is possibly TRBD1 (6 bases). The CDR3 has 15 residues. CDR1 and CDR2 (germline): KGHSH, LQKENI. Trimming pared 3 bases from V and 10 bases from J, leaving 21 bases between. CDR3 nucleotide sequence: TGTGCCAGCTCACCCAATACAGGGCGAGCGGATGCCTACACCTTC. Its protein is CASSPNTGRADAYTF.

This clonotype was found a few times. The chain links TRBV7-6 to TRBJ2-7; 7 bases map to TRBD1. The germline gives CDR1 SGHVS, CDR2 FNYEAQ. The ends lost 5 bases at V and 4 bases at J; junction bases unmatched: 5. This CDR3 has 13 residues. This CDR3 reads CASSQKQGYEQYF. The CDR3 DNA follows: TGTGCCAGCAGCCAAAAACAGGGGTACGAGCAGTACTTC.

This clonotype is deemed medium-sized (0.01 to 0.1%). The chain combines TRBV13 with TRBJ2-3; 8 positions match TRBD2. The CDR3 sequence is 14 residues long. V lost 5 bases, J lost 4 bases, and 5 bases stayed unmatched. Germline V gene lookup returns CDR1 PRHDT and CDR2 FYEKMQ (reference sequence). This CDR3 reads CASSLGGAADTQYF. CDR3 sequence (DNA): TGTGCCAGCAGCCTCGGGGGGGCCGCAGATACGCAGTATTTT.

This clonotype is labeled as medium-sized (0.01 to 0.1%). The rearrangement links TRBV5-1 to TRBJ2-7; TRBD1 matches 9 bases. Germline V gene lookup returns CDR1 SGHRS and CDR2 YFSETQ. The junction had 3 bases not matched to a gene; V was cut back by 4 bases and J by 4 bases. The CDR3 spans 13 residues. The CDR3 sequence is CASSGGTGYEQYF. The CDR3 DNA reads TGCGCCAGCAGCGGGGGGACAGGGTACGAGCAGTACTTC. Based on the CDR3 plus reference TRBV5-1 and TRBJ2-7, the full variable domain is KAGVTQTPRYLIKTRGQQVTLSCSPISGHRSVSWYQQTPGQGLQFLFEYFSETQRNKGNFPGRFSGRQFSNSRSEMNVSTLELGDSALYLCASSGGTGYEQYFGPGTRLTVT.

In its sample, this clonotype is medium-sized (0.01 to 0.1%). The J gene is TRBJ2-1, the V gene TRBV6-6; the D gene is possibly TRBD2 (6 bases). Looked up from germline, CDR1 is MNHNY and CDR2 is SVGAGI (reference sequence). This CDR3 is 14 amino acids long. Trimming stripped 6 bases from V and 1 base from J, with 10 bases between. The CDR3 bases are TGTGCCAGCAGCCAACTAGCTTCCTACAATGAGCAGTTCTTC. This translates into CASSQLASYNEQFF.

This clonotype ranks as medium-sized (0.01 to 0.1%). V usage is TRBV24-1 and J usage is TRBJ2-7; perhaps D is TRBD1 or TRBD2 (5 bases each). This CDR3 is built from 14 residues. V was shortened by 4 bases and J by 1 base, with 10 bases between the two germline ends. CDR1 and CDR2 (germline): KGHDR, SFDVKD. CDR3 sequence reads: CATSETGTSYEQYF. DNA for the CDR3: TGTGCCACCAGTGAAACCGGGACGTCCTACGAGCAGTACTTC.